The 23 T cell receptor beta chains presented below share a single source sample, sequenced in a study of cytomegalovirus exposure and HLA in healthy donors. Primers for the PCR totalled 60 Vbeta and 13 Jbeta. TCRdb's table, derived via immunoSEQ multiplex PCR, lists solely in-frame clones and lacks some. The table includes 90,000 to 150,000 clones, roughly 80% detected once. The source material was PBMCs. The receptors shown here come from a middle-aged man in good health and CMV-seropositive.

This clone was found a few times. The chain employs TRBV2 and TRBJ1-5; 8 nucleotides align to TRBD1. Germline values: CDR1 SNHLY, CDR2 FYNNEI. Trimming took 6 bases from V and 9 from J; bases not matched to a gene: 7. This CDR3 is 13 amino acids long. The CDR3 is CASRQDREGPQHF. For the CDR3, the DNA is TGTGCCAGCAGGCAGGACAGGGAGGGGCCCCAGCATTTT.

The chain couples TRBV5-6 to TRBJ1-1; 10 bases agree with TRBD1. The CDR3 spans 14 residues. Germline values: CDR1 SGHDT, CDR2 YYEEEE. Losses at the gene ends were 4 bases for V and 8 bases for J; bases not matched to a gene: 8. The CDR3 DNA sequence: TGTGCCAGCAGCCGACAGGGGGCGTCCATAGAAGCTTTCTTT. Amino acid sequence: CASSRQGASIEAFF.

The sample holds one count of this clone. V gene TRBV28 combines with J gene TRBJ2-5, with TRBD2 identical over 12 bases. The CDR3 totals 14 residues. J gave up 4 bases and V 6 bases, and 3 bases lay outside the gene matches. Germline values: CDR1 MDHEN, CDR2 SYDVKM. The CDR3 coding sequence is TGTGCCAGCAGCCAGGGACTAGCGGGAGAGACCCAGTACTTC. Its protein product is CASSQGLAGETQYF.

The chain uses TRBV30 and TRBJ2-5, with D possibly matching TRBD2 (5 bases). The germline V gene encodes CDR1 GTSNPN and CDR2 SVGIG (reference sequence). Trimming removed 1 base from V and 4 bases from J, with 16 bases in between. CDR3 size: 15 residues. In nucleotides, the CDR3 is TGTGCCTGGAGTGAGAAGGACTTAGGTCTAGAGACCCAGTACTTC. This sequence encodes CAWSEKDLGLETQYF.

The chain carries TRBV5-4 and TRBJ2-2; 10 nucleotides agree with TRBD2. V was clipped by 5 bases and J by 2 bases; unmatched bases: 3. The CDR3 is made up of 15 amino acids. Germline V gene lookup returns CDR1 SGHNT and CDR2 YYREEE (reference sequence). The CDR3 reads CASSTSGANTGELFF. The CDR3 DNA follows: TGTGCCAGCAGTACTAGCGGGGCCAACACCGGGGAGCTGTTTTTT.

The chain has TRBV5-1 and TRBJ1-1; a possible D gene is TRBD1 (5 bases). CDR1 and CDR2 from the germline V gene are SGHRS and YFSETQ. Trimming removed 4 bases at V and 5 bases at J, with 18 bases between. The CDR3 spans 15 residues. CDR3 region: CASSPDSGERTEAFF. The CDR3 DNA is TGCGCCAGCAGCCCGGACTCGGGGGAAAGAACTGAAGCTTTCTTT.

The V and J genes are TRBV10-3 and TRBJ1-2; TRBD1 aligns across 8 bases. J gave up 2 bases and V 6 bases, and 5 bases lay outside the gene matches. CDR1 and CDR2 from the germline V gene are ENHRY and SYGVKD. CDR3 size: 14 residues. The CDR3 DNA sequence: TGTGCCATCAGCGGACAGGGTAGGAACTATGGCTACACCTTC. This encodes CAISGQGRNYGYTF.

The rearrangement joins TRBV28 to TRBJ2-3; D is unclear. CDR3 length equals 12 residues. CDR1 MDHEN and CDR2 SYDVKM come from the germline V gene. V gave up 5 bases and J gave up 8 bases, with 11 bases separating them. CDR3 nucleotides: TGTGCCAGCAGTCCTAACTATGGTACGCAGTATTTT. This sequence encodes CASSPNYGTQYF.

This clone was recorded once. The V gene is TRBV6-1, the J gene TRBJ2-4; 10 bases are a match to TRBD1. V shed 3 bases, J shed 3 bases, and the junction held 8 bases outside the gene matches. The germline V gene encodes CDR1 MNHNS and CDR2 SASEGT. The CDR3 sequence is 17 residues long. CDR3 loop: CASSDQPGQGVKNIQYF. The CDR3 coding sequence is TGTGCCAGCAGTGATCAACCTGGACAGGGGGTCAAAAACATTCAGTACTTC.

This clone appeared once. The chain couples TRBV27 to TRBJ2-3; no firm D call. The CDR3 extends over 13 amino acids. V was trimmed by 5 bases and J by 2 bases, leaving 8 bases between them. Germline lookup yields CDR1 MNHEY and CDR2 SMNVEV (reference sequence). This CDR3 reads CASSLIYTDTQYF. The CDR3 DNA is TGTGCCAGCAGTCTCATCTACACAGATACGCAGTATTTT.

This clone was counted a few times. This chain uses TRBV19 with TRBJ1-1; tentative D call: TRBD1 (5 bases). In germline, CDR1 is LNHDA, CDR2 SQIVND (reference sequence). The CDR3 loop spans 15 amino acids. The CDR3 here is CASKTQGSSSTEAFF. The CDR3 DNA is TGTGCTTCCAAGACCCAGGGTTCCTCGAGCACTGAAGCTTTCTTT.

This chain links TRBV15 with TRBJ2-5; possible D gene TRBD2, 6 bases. The ends were cut back, 0 bases at V and 4 bases at J, with 12 bases in the middle. CDR1 and CDR2 from the germline V gene are LNHNV and YYDKDF (reference sequence). CDR3 length equals 15 residues. The chain's CDR3 is CATSRETSGSETQYF. CDR3 nucleotides: TGTGCCACCAGCAGAGAGACTAGTGGTTCAGAGACCCAGTACTTC.

The genes are TRBV5-4 and TRBJ2-6; D remains unclear. The CDR3 contains 15 residues. In germline, CDR1 is SGHNT, CDR2 YYREEE (reference sequence). The V and J ends lost 1 base and 4 bases respectively, with 9 bases between them. The CDR3 DNA reads as TGTGCCAGCAGCTTGCCGGGTGTCGGGGCCAACGTCCTGACTTTC. It is translated as CASSLPGVGANVLTF.

The V call is TRBV7-9, the J call TRBJ2-7, with TRBD2 as a possible D gene (5 bases). The CDR3 extends over 12 amino acids. Germline V gene data show CDR1 as SEHNR and CDR2 as FQNEAQ (reference sequence). Trimming pared 5 bases from V and 4 bases from J, leaving 9 bases between. The CDR3 here is CASSRTGYEQYF. CDR3 DNA: TGTGCCAGCAGCCGGACGGGATACGAGCAGTACTTC.

V is TRBV11-2 and J is TRBJ2-1, with D unclear. The CDR3 covers 12 residues. With 1 base removed from V and 6 bases from J, the gap between germline ends came to 4 bases. From germline, CDR1 is SGHAT and CDR2 FQNNGV. CDR3 sequence reads: CASSLAINEQFF. In DNA, the CDR3 is TGTGCCAGCAGCTTAGCCATCAATGAGCAGTTCTTC.

V gene TRBV5-8 combines with J gene TRBJ2-5; D possibly corresponds to TRBD1 (7 bases). The CDR3 sequence is 14 residues long. V gave up 2 bases and J gave up 11 bases, with 19 bases separating them. CDR1 SGHTS and CDR2 YDEGEE come from the germline V gene. The CDR3 is CASSLSGQRREQYF. The CDR3 region has the DNA TGTGCCAGCAGCTTATCGGGACAGCGGAGGGAGCAGTACTTC.

The chain is built from TRBV4-3 and TRBJ2-2, with 14 bases matching TRBD2. Germline CDR1 reads LGHNA; CDR2 reads YSLEER. The trim removed 0 bases at V and 4 bases at J, leaving 10 bases unmatched. The CDR3 loop spans 20 amino acids. The CDR3 DNA reads TGCGCCAGCAGCCAAGATTTAGGACTAGCGGGAGGTTCGGGCACCGGGGAGCTGTTTTTT. Translated: CASSQDLGLAGGSGTGELFF.

The chain carries TRBV25-1 and TRBJ2-3; 7 bases map to TRBD1. V lost 4 bases, J lost 4 bases, and 8 bases stayed unmatched. CDR1 is MGHDK, CDR2 SYGVNS, per germline. The CDR3 has 15 residues. The CDR3 DNA follows: TGTGCCAGCAGTGTGGACAGGCCGCTCGCAGATACGCAGTATTTT. It translates to CASSVDRPLADTQYF.

The chain employs TRBV27 and TRBJ1-5; no clear D gene. From germline, CDR1 is MNHEY and CDR2 SMNVEV (reference sequence). Trimming pared 5 bases from V and 1 base from J, leaving 6 bases between. This CDR3 comprises 13 residues. The CDR3 loop reads CASSPLSNQPQHF. CDR3 bases: TGTGCCAGCAGTCCCCTCAGCAATCAGCCCCAGCATTTT.

This clone was seen a handful of times. The chain recombines TRBV19 with TRBJ1-2; a possible D gene is TRBD1 (6 bases). From germline, CDR1 is LNHDA and CDR2 SQIVND (reference sequence). V was shortened by 6 bases and J by 2 bases, with 10 bases between the two germline ends. The CDR3 totals 13 residues. The CDR3 here is CASSEGENYGYTF. For the CDR3, the DNA is TGTGCCAGTAGCGAGGGGGAGAACTATGGCTACACCTTC.

This chain links TRBV4-3 with TRBJ2-1; TRBD2 agrees at 7 bases. CDR3 length: 16 residues. Germline CDR1 is LGHNA and CDR2 is YSLEER. The V segment lost 1 base and the J segment 6 bases; nucleotides outside the gene matches: 9. CDR3 sequence: CASSQGPREKGNEQFF. In DNA, the CDR3 is TGCGCCAGCAGCCAAGGCCCGCGGGAGAAGGGCAATGAGCAGTTCTTC.

This clone was seen a few times. The chain employs TRBV5-1 and TRBJ1-2; D gene ambiguous. Germline V gene sequence: CDR1 SGHRS, CDR2 YFSETQ. The CDR3 runs to 16 residues. V lost 3 bases, J lost 0 bases, and 15 bases lay in between. CDR3 nucleotides: TGCGCCAGCAGCTCCCGGGAAACCGGGGCTAACTATGGCTACACCTTC. This translates into CASSSRETGANYGYTF.

The chain has TRBV7-9 and TRBJ1-5; the match to TRBD1 covers 9 bases. Germline trimming cut 4 bases from V and 2 bases from J; bases unmatched to any gene: 12. The CDR3 contains 18 residues. Germline lookup yields CDR1 SEHNR and CDR2 FQNEAQ (reference sequence). CDR3 protein: CASSSSRDRVGGNQPQHF. The CDR3, as DNA: TGTGCCAGCAGCTCATCCCGGGACAGGGTGGGGGGCAATCAGCCCCAGCATTTT.